What follows describes a single T cell receptor beta chain. Template material for amplifying TCR beta CDR3 regions consisted of RNA transcripts. Carried out on the TCR CDR3, a first-round RT-PCR used the HTBI primer set. In TCRdb, the multiplex PCR reads were re-called with MiXCR into one record per CDR3 protein. The sample lists hundreds of thousands of distinct CDR3 sequences; about 14% were seen once. The germline V gene encodes CDR1 DFQATT and CDR2 SNEGSKA (reference sequence). The CDR3 length is 14 residues. Unmatched junction bases numbered 8, after V lost 7 bases and J lost 4 bases. This entry is derived from a study of T cells in Graves' hyperthyroidism and ophthalmopathy.

Material: blood. The chain carries TRBV20-1 and TRBJ2-1, with 9 bases that match TRBD1. The receptor comes from a man aged 45 to 65 with Graves' ophthalmopathy. The CDR3 reads CSGRRDRVYNEQFF. CDR3 sequence (DNA): TGCAGTGGTAGGCGGGACAGGGTTTACAATGAGCAGTTCTTC.